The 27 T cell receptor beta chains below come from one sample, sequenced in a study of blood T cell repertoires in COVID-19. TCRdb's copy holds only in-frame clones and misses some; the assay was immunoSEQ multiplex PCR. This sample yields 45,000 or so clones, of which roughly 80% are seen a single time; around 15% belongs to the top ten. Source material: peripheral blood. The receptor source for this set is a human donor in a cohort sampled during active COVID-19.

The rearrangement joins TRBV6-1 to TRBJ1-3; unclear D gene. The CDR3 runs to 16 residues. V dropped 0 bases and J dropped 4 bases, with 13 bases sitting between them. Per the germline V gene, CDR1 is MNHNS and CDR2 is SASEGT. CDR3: CASSEAWETGGNTIYF. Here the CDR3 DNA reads TGTGCCAGCAGTGAAGCCTGGGAGACGGGAGGAAACACCATATATTTT.

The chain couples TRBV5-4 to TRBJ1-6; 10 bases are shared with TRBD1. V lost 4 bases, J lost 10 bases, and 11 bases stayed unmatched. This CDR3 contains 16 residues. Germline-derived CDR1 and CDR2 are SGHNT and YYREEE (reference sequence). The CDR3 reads CASSPPGDRGSSPLHF. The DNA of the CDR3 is TGTGCCAGCAGCCCACCCGGGGACAGGGGTTCGTCACCCCTCCACTTT.

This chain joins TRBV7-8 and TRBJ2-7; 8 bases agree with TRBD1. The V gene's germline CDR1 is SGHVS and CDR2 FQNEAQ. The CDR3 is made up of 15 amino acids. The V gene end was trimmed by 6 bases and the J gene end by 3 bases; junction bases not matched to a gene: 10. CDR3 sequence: CASSSSPGQGYEQYF. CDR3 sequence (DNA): TGTGCCAGCAGTTCCTCCCCCGGACAGGGCTACGAGCAGTACTTC. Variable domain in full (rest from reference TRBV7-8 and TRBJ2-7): GAGVSQSPRYKVAKRGQDVALRCDPISGHVSLFWYQQALGQGPEFLTYFQNEAQLDKSGLPSDRFFAERPEGSVSTLKIQRTQQEDSAVYLCASSSSPGQGYEQYFGPGTRLTVT.

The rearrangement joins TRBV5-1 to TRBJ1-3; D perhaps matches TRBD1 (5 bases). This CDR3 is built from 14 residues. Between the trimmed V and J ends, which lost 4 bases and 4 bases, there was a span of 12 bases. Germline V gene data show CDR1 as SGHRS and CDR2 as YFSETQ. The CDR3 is CASSAGRSGNTIYF. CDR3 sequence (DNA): TGCGCCAGCAGCGCGGGGCGGTCGGGAAACACCATATATTTT. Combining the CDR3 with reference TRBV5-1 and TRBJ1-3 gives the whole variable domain KAGVTQTPRYLIKTRGQQVTLSCSPISGHRSVSWYQQTPGQGLQFLFEYFSETQRNKGNFPGRFSGRQFSNSRSEMNVSTLELGDSALYLCASSAGRSGNTIYFGEGSWLTVV.

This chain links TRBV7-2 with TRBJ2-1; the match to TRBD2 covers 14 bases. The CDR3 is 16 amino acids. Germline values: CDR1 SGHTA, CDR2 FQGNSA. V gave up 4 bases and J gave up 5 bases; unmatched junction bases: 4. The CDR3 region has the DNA TGTGCCAGCAGCTCGCCGACTAGCGGGAGGGACAATGAGCAGTTCTTC. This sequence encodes CASSSPTSGRDNEQFF.

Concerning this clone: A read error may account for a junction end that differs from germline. The CDR3 DNA follows: TGTGCTAGCAGACCTCTGACAGGGAACACTGAAGCTTTCTTT. Its protein product is CASRPLTGNTEAFF. The chain recombines TRBV7-7 with TRBJ1-1; D is possibly TRBD1 (6 bases). This CDR3 has 14 residues. CDR1 SSHAT and CDR2 FNYEAQ come from the germline V gene (reference sequence). The full variable domain, rest sourced from reference TRBV7-7 and TRBJ1-1, is GAGVSQSPRYKVTKRGQDVTLRCDPISSHATLYWYQQALGQGPEFLTYFNYEAQPDKSGLPSDRFSAERPEGSISTLTIQRTEQRDSAMYRCASRPLTGNTEAFFGQGTRLTVV.

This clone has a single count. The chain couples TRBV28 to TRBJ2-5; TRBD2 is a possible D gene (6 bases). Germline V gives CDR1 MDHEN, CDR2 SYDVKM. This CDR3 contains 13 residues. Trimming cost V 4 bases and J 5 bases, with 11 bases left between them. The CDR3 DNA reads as TGTGCCAGCAGTTCCCGCGGGGTGGAGACCCAGTACTTC. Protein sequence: CASSSRGVETQYF.

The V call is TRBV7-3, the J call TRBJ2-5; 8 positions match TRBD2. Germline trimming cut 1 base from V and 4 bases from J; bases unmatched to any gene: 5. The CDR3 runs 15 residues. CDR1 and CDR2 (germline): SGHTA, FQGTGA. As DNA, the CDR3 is TGTGCCAGCAGCTTAAACGGGAGGGCCTTAGAGACCCAGTACTTC. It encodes CASSLNGRALETQYF.

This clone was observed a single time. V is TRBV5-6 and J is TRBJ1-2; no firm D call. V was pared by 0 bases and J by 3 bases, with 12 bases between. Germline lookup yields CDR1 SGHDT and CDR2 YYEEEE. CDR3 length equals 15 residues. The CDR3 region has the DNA TGTGCCAGCAGCTTGGCCCGGGAGTGGCACTATGGCTACACCTTC. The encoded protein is CASSLAREWHYGYTF.

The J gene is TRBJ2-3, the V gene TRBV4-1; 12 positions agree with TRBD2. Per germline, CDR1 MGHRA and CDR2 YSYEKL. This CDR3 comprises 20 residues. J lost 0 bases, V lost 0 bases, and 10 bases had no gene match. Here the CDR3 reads CASSQDPGTSGPISTDTQYF. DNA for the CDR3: TGCGCCAGCAGCCAAGATCCCGGGACTAGCGGGCCTATAAGCACAGATACGCAGTATTTT.

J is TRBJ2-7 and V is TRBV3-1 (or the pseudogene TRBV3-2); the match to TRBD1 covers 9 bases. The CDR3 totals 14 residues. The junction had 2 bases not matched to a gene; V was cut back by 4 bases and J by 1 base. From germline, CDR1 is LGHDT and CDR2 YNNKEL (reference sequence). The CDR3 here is CASSRDRASYEQYF. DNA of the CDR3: TGTGCCAGCAGCCGGGACAGGGCGTCCTACGAGCAGTACTTC.

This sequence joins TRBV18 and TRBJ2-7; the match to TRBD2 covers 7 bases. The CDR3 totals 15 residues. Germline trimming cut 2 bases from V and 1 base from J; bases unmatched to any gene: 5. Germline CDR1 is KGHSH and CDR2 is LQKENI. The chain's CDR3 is CASSPTGDYSYEQYF. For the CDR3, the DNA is TGTGCCAGCTCACCAACGGGGGACTATTCCTACGAGCAGTACTTC.

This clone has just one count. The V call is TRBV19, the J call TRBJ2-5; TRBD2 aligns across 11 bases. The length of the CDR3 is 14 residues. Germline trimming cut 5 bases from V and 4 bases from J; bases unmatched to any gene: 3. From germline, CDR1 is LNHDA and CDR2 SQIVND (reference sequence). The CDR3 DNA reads TGTGCCAGTAGTGAACTAGCGGGAGTAGAGACCCAGTACTTC. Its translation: CASSELAGVETQYF.

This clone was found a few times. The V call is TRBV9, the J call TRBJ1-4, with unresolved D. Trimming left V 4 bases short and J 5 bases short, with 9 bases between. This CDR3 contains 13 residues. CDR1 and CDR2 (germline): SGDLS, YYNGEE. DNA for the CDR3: TGTGCCAGCAGCCGAGGGAACAATGAAAAACTGTTTTTT. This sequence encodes CASSRGNNEKLFF. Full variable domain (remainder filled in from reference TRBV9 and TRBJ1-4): DSGVTQTPKHLITATGQRVTLRCSPRSGDLSVYWYQQSLDQGLQFLIQYYNGEERAKGNILERFSAQQFPDLHSELNLSSLELGDSALYFCASSRGNNEKLFFGSGTQLSVL.

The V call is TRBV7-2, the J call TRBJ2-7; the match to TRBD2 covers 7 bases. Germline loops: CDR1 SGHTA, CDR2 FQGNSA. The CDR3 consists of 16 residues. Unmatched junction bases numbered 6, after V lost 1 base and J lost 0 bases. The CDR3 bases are TGTGCCAGCAGCTTAGGGGTTAGCGGGCACTCCTACGAGCAGTACTTC. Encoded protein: CASSLGVSGHSYEQYF.

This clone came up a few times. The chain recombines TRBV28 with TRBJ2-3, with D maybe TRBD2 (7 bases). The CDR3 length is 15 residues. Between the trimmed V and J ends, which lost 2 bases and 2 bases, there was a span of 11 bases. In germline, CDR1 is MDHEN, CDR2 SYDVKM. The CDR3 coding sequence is TGTGCCAGCAGTTTAAGGGGGGGATTCACAGATACGCAGTATTTT. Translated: CASSLRGGFTDTQYF.

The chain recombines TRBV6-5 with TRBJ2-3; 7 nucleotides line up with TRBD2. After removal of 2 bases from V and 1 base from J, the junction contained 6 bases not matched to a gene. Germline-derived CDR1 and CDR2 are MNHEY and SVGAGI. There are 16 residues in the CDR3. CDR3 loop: CASSYGLAERTDTQYF. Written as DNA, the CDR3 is TGTGCCAGCAGTTACGGGCTAGCGGAGCGCACAGATACGCAGTATTTT.

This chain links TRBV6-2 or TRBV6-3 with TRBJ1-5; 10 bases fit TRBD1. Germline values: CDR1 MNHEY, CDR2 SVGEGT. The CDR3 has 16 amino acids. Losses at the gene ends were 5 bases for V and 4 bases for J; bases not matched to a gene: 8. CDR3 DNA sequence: TGTGCCAGCAGTCGCAGACAGGGGGCAAGGAATCAGCCCCAGCATTTT. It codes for CASSRRQGARNQPQHF.

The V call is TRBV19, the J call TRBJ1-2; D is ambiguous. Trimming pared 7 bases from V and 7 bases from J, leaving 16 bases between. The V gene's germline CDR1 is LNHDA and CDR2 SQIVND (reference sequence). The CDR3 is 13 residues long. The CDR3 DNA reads TGTGCCAGTACCCCTCGCTCGGAGTTTGGCTACACCTTC. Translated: CASTPRSEFGYTF.

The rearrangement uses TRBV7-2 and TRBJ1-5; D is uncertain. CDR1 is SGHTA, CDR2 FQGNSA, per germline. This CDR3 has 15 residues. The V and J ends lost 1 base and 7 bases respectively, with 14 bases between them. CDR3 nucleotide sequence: TGTGCCAGCAGCTTAGGTAGCGGGTTGGGACAGCCCCAGCATTTT. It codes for CASSLGSGLGQPQHF.

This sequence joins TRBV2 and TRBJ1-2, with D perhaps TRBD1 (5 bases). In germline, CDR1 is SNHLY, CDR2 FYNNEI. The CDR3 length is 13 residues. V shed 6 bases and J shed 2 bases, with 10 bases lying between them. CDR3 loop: CASRLQDNYGYTF. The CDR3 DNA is TGTGCCAGCAGGCTACAGGACAACTATGGCTACACCTTC.

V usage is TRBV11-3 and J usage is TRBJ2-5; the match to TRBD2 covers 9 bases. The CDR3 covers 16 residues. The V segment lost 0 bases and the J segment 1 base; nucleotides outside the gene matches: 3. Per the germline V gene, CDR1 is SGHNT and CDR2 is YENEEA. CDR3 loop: CASSLDGGRGQETQYF. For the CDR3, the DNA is TGTGCCAGCAGCTTAGATGGCGGGAGGGGCCAAGAGACCCAGTACTTC. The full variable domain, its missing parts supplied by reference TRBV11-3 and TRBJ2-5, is EAGVVQSPRYKIIEKKQPVAFWCNPISGHNTLYWYLQNLGQGPELLIRYENEEAVDDSQLPKDRFSAERLKGVDSTLKIQPAELGDSAVYLCASSLDGGRGQETQYFGPGTRLLVL.

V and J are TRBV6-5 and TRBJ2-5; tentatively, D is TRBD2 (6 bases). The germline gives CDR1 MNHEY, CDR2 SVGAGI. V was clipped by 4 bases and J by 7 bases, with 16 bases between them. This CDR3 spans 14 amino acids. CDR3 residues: CASSFTGGPGTQYF. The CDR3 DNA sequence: TGTGCCAGCAGTTTTACCGGAGGGCCCGGGACCCAGTACTTC.

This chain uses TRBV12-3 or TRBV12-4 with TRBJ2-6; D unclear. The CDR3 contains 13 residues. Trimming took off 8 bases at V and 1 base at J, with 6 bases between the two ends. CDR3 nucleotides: TGTGCCAGCGAACGGTCTGGGGCCAACGTCCTGACTTTC. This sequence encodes CASERSGANVLTF.

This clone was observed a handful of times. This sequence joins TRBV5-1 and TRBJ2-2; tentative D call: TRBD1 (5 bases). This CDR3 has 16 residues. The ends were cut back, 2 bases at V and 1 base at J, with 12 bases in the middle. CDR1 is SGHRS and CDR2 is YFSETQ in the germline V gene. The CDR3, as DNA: TGCGCCAGCAGCTTCGTGCGACAGCAGAACACCGGGGAGCTGTTTTTT. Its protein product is CASSFVRQQNTGELFF.

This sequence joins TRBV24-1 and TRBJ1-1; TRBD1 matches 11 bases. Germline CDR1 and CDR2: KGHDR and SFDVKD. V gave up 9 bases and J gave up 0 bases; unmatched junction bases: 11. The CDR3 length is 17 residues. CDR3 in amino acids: CATPRTGGIWMNTEAFF. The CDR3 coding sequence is TGTGCCACCCCCCGGACAGGGGGCATATGGATGAACACTGAAGCTTTCTTT.

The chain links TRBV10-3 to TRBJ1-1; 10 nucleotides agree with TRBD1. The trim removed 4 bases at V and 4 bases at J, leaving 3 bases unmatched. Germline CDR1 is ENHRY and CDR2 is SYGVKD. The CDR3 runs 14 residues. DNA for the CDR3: TGTGCCATCAGTGGCCGGACAGGGGGCACTGAAGCTTTCTTT. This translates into CAISGRTGGTEAFF.